Listed below are T cell receptor beta chains from one sample, sequenced in a study of identical twins. TCRdb reprocessed the 5' RACE reads with MiXCR, giving one entry per CDR3 protein. The table includes 300,000 to 400,000 distinct CDR3 sequences, 9% to 15% detected once. These data were also filed under a second study, of yellow fever vaccine responses in identical twins.

Material for sequencing was CD8+ T cells sorted from blood. These receptors were collected from a woman aged 18-29 years in good health. The CDR3 runs from the conserved cysteine through the conserved F or W. Fields, in order: V gene, clone size, D gene, J gene, CDR3 DNA, CDR3 protein. D genes are given only for firm matches. The listing skips clone size in some rows; elsewhere it reads once, few, many or a size class.

TRBV27,.,.,TRBJ2-2,TGTGCCAGCAGTTTAGCGGGACCACAAACCGGGGAGCTGTTTTTT,CASSLAGPQTGELFF
TRBV27,.,.,TRBJ1-1,TGTGCCAGCAGTCCAGTCGGGGGTGGAGTTTTCTTT,CASSPVGGGVFF
TRBV4-1,.,.,TRBJ2-3,TGCGCCAGCAGCCAAGATGGGGACCTGCCCACAGATACGCAGTATTTT,CASSQDGDLPTDTQYF
TRBV29-1,.,TRBD2,TRBJ2-1,TGCAGCGCGGGACTAGCGGCCCCCCCCTACAATGAGCAGTTCTTC,CSAGLAAPPYNEQFF
TRBV29-1,many,.,TRBJ2-5,TGCAGCGTTGAAGTGGTAATAGCAGAGACCCAGTACTTC,CSVEVVIAETQYF
TRBV11-2,many,TRBD2,TRBJ2-1,TGTGCCAGCAGCCCCTCGGGAGGTGAGCAGTTCTTC,CASSPSGGEQFF
TRBV20-1,.,.,TRBJ2-4,TGCAGTGCTAGAGATCCCGATCCCGAAAACATTCAGTACTTC,CSARDPDPENIQYF
TRBV4-1,few,TRBD1,TRBJ2-1,TGCGCCATCGGGACAGCAACACGCAATGAGCAGTTCTTC,CAIGTATRNEQFF
TRBV12-3/TRBV12-4,.,.,TRBJ2-7,TGTGCCAGCAGTTCAGAGTCGGGGCGTGGGTACGAGCAGTACTTC,CASSSESGRGYEQYF
TRBV27,few,TRBD1,TRBJ1-6,TGTGCCAGCAGCCTGGGACAGAAGATTAATTCACCCCTCCACTTT,CASSLGQKINSPLHF
TRBV29-1,few,.,TRBJ2-2,TGCAGCGTTGAAGAGTTGGGGGTCAACACCGGGGAGCTGTTTTTT,CSVEELGVNTGELFF
TRBV15,few,.,TRBJ1-2,TGTGCCACCAGCAGAGAGGGCAGTTATGGCTACACCTTC,CATSREGSYGYTF
TRBV7-3,.,TRBD1,TRBJ2-7,TGTGCCAGCAGCCAGGGGCCAGGGGGATACGAGCAGTACTTC,CASSQGPGGYEQYF
TRBV28,few,TRBD1,TRBJ1-5,TGTGCCAGCAGTTTACGTCCGGGACAGGAGACCATGGGAAGCAATCAGCCCCAGCATTTT,CASSLRPGQETMGSNQPQHF
TRBV15,.,.,TRBJ2-5,TGTGCCACCAGCAGTTGGGAAGAGACCCAGTACTTC,CATSSWEETQYF
TRBV28,.,.,TRBJ1-6,TGTGCCAGCAGTTCCCCCGGACAGTATAATTCACCCCTCCACTTT,CASSSPGQYNSPLHF
TRBV15,.,TRBD1,TRBJ2-6,TGTGCCACCAGCAGACCCCGGGACAGACCTGGGTCTGGGGCCAACGTCCTGACTTTC,CATSRPRDRPGSGANVLTF
TRBV28,.,.,TRBJ2-3,TGTGCCAGCAGCGTTGACAGGAGCACAGATACGCAGTATTTT,CASSVDRSTDTQYF
TRBV12-3/TRBV12-4,many,TRBD2,TRBJ2-3,TGTGCCAGCACTGACTGGGAGGGCCCCACAGATACGCAGTATTTT,CASTDWEGPTDTQYF
TRBV5-8,.,.,TRBJ2-7,TGTGCCAGCGACAGGACAAACTACGAGCAGTACTTC,CASDRTNYEQYF
TRBV24-1,few,.,TRBJ2-1,TGTGCCACCAGTCTTCCGGGAGTGAGGAATGAGCAGTTCTTC,CATSLPGVRNEQFF
TRBV12-3/TRBV12-4,few,.,TRBJ1-1,TGTGCCAGCAGTTTTTTTCCCGGGCCAGCTTTCTTT,CASSFFPGPAFF
TRBV28,.,.,TRBJ2-6,TGTGCCAGCAGTTTATCGGCCAGTAGCTCTGGGGCCAACGTCCTGACTTTC,CASSLSASSSGANVLTF
TRBV28,few,.,TRBJ2-5,TGTGCCACCTTACCAGCAGGGACGAGGGAGACCCAGTACTTC,CATLPAGTRETQYF
TRBV13,few,.,TRBJ2-2,TGTGCCAGCAGCTTAGGAAAGAACACCGGGGAGCTGTTTTTT,CASSLGKNTGELFF
TRBV6-1,.,TRBD1,TRBJ1-1,TGTGCCAGCAGGGAGACAGGGGAATTCGCTGAAGCTTTCTTT,CASRETGEFAEAFF
TRBV5-1,.,.,TRBJ2-2,TGCGCCAGCAGCTTGGGAATAGACAGGCTTAACACCGGGGAGCTGTTTTTT,CASSLGIDRLNTGELFF
TRBV6-5,.,TRBD1,TRBJ2-1,TGTGCCAGCAGTTACGGGACAGGGGACCACAATGAGCAGTTCTTC,CASSYGTGDHNEQFF
TRBV25-1,few,.,TRBJ2-3,TGTGCCAGCAGGAGGGCAGATACGCAGTATTTT,CASRRADTQYF
TRBV15,few,TRBD2,TRBJ2-1,TGTGCCACCAGTAGGACTAGGGGTCGCGATGAGCAGTTCTTC,CATSRTRGRDEQFF
TRBV24-1,few,TRBD1,TRBJ2-7,TGTGCCACCTCAAACCGGGACAGAGCCTACGAGCAGTACTTC,CATSNRDRAYEQYF
TRBV7-9,few,.,TRBJ2-1,TGTGCCAGCAGCTTAACAAGCCGGAGGGACAATGAGCAGTTCTTC,CASSLTSRRDNEQFF
TRBV5-1,.,.,TRBJ2-3,TGCGCCAGCAGCTTGTACCGGGACGTCACAGATACGCAGTATTTT,CASSLYRDVTDTQYF
TRBV4-1,.,.,TRBJ1-2,TGCGCCAGCAGCCAATGGTCAGGGTTAATCTATGGCTACACCTTC,CASSQWSGLIYGYTF
TRBV5-1,many,TRBD1,TRBJ2-1,TGCGCCAGCGGTCTTATTCCGGGACAGGGTAAATATGAGCAGTTCTTC,CASGLIPGQGKYEQFF
TRBV20-1,.,.,TRBJ2-7,TGCAGTGCTAGAGATGAGGCAGGGAAGGGCGAGCAGTACTTC,CSARDEAGKGEQYF
TRBV4-1,few,.,TRBJ2-1,TGCGCCAGCAGCCAAGGCCCCATGGCGTCGTACTCCTACAATGAGCAGTTCTTC,CASSQGPMASYSYNEQFF
TRBV20-1,.,TRBD2,TRBJ2-1,TGCAGTGCTTTGAGTAGCGGGAGTGAGCAGTTCTTC,CSALSSGSEQFF
TRBV20-1,few,.,TRBJ1-1,TGCAGTGCTGCGGGGGGAGGGGACACTGAAGCTTTCTTT,CSAAGGGDTEAFF
TRBV13,.,.,TRBJ2-7,TGTGCCAGCAGCTTAGAACAGGATACCTACGAGCAGTACTTC,CASSLEQDTYEQYF
TRBV7-9,few,TRBD2,TRBJ2-7,TGTGCCAGCAGCTCCCTCGGACTAGCGGGTGGCTCCTACGAGCAGTACTTC,CASSSLGLAGGSYEQYF
TRBV7-9,few,TRBD1,TRBJ2-1,TGTGCCAGCAGCCCGGTTGGACAGGGCTCCTACAATGAGCAGTTCTTC,CASSPVGQGSYNEQFF
TRBV4-2,many,.,TRBJ2-7,TGTGCCAGCAGCCAAGATAGGACCGCCTGGGCTAGCGTAAGCTCCTACGAGCAGTACTTC,CASSQDRTAWASVSSYEQYF
TRBV12-5,few,.,TRBJ2-7,TGTGCTAGTGGTTATGGATACGAGCAGTACTTC,CASGYGYEQYF
TRBV10-3,few,TRBD2,TRBJ2-5,TGTGCCATCAGTGATGATCTCGGCGGGAGGCGAGAAGAGACCCAGTACTTC,CAISDDLGGRREETQYF
TRBV6-5,few,.,TRBJ1-6,TGTGCCAGCCACAGGGCAGTCAATTCACCCCTCCACTTT,CASHRAVNSPLHF
TRBV2,.,TRBD1,TRBJ1-1,TGTGCCAATCCCGGACAGGGGAACACTGAAGCTTTCTTT,CANPGQGNTEAFF
TRBV7-2,few,TRBD2,TRBJ2-2,TGTGCCAGCAGCCTCCGGACTAGTGGCAACACCGGGGAGCTGTTTTTT,CASSLRTSGNTGELFF